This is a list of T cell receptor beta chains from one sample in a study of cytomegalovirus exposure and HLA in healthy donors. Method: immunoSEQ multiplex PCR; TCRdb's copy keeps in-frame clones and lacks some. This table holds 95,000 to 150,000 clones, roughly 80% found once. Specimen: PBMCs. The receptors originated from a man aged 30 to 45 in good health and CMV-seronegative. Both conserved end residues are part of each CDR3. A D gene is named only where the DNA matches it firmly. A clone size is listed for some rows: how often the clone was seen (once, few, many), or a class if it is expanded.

CASSDRQGKEDTQYF TGTGCCAGCAGCGACCGACAGGGGAAGGAAGATACGCAGTATTTT TRBD1 TRBV7-6 - TRBJ2-3
CASSQDSSDTQYF TGCGCCAGCAGCCAAGATTCCTCCGATACGCAGTATTTT - TRBV4-3 once TRBJ2-3
CASSLTSNPGQGSETQYF TGTGCCAGCAGCTTAACGTCGAACCCGGGACAGGGATCGGAGACCCAGTACTTC TRBD1 TRBV7-2 once TRBJ2-5
CAWSGQGATYRGGNEKLFF TGTGCCTGGAGTGGACAGGGGGCAACCTATAGAGGGGGGAATGAAAAACTGTTTTTT TRBD1 TRBV30 - TRBJ1-4
CATSSQQGRSGELFF TGTGCCACCAGCAGCCAACAGGGTAGGTCCGGGGAGCTGTTTTTT - TRBV15 - TRBJ2-2
CASNGGGSLDTQYF TGTGCCAGCAACGGGGGGGGCAGCTTAGATACGCAGTATTTT TRBD2 TRBV13 - TRBJ2-3
CASSPGGHFLQPQHF TGTGCCAGCAGCCCGGGGGGACATTTTCTTCAGCCCCAGCATTTT - TRBV7-2 - TRBJ1-5
CASSESGPNEQFF TGCGCCAGCAGTGAGTCTGGGCCCAATGAGCAGTTCTTC - TRBV10-2 - TRBJ2-1
CASSTPDRYQETQYF TGTGCCAGCAGTACCCCTGACAGGTACCAAGAGACCCAGTACTTC - TRBV28 - TRBJ2-5
CASMRQGGSYEQYF TGTGCCAGCATGAGACAGGGAGGTTCCTACGAGCAGTACTTC - TRBV7-2 once TRBJ2-7
CASRGSLSSYEQYF TGCGCCAGCCGAGGCAGCCTTAGCTCCTACGAGCAGTACTTC - TRBV5-1 - TRBJ2-7
CASSVGDRETDTQYF TGTGCCAGCAGCGTAGGGGACAGGGAGACGGATACGCAGTATTTT TRBD1 TRBV9 - TRBJ2-3
CASSGPDSYAPYNEQFF TGTGCCAGCAGCGGCCCGGACAGCTACGCGCCCTACAATGAGCAGTTCTTC - TRBV9 - TRBJ2-1
CASSTGGGAGNEQFF TGTGCCAGCAGCACTGGCGGGGGGGCTGGCAATGAGCAGTTCTTC TRBD2 TRBV9 - TRBJ2-1
CASSLWGGRRETQYF TGTGCCAGCAGCTTGTGGGGGGGCCGGAGGGAGACCCAGTACTTC - TRBV5-5 few TRBJ2-5
CASSGLFGETQYF TGTGCCAGCAGCGGACTGTTCGGGGAGACCCAGTACTTC - TRBV2 - TRBJ2-5
CASRISGGRVNTEAFF TGTGCCAGTAGGATTTCCGGGGGGCGGGTGAACACTGAAGCTTTCTTT - TRBV19 - TRBJ1-1
CASSRSAGGQETQYF TGTGCCAGTAGTAGGTCGGCGGGGGGGCAAGAGACCCAGTACTTC TRBD2 TRBV19 - TRBJ2-5
CAWWFQGSNYGYTF TGTGCCTGGTGGTTTCAGGGCAGCAACTATGGCTACACCTTC - TRBV30 few TRBJ1-2
CASSPGQGTTNYGYTF TGTGCCAGCAGTCCTGGACAGGGGACGACTAACTATGGCTACACCTTC TRBD1 TRBV6-6 - TRBJ1-2
CASSLDRAGANVLTF TGTGCCAGCAGCTTGGACAGGGCTGGGGCCAACGTCCTGACTTTC - TRBV5-4 - TRBJ2-6
CASSISLNSPLHF TGCGCCAGCAGCATTTCACTGAATTCACCCCTCCACTTT - TRBV5-1 - TRBJ1-6
CSVSNRENYGYTF TGCAGCGTTTCTAACAGGGAGAACTATGGCTACACCTTC - TRBV29-1 - TRBJ1-2
CASKLNSDEQYF TGTGCCAGCAAACTCAATTCCGACGAGCAGTACTTC - TRBV6-5 - TRBJ2-7
CASSAEPGHLNTEAFF TGTGCCAGCAGCGCTGAACCGGGACACCTGAACACTGAAGCTTTCTTT - TRBV7-6 - TRBJ1-1
CASSLVAGGPDTQYF TGCGCCAGCAGCTTGGTAGCGGGGGGGCCAGATACGCAGTATTTT TRBD2 TRBV5-1 - TRBJ2-3
CASSTNRLATDTQYF TGTGCCAGCAGTACGAACAGGCTGGCGACAGATACGCAGTATTTT - TRBV27 - TRBJ2-3
CASSQGKQWNTEAFF TGCGCCAGCAGCCAAGGGAAACAGTGGAACACTGAAGCTTTCTTT - TRBV4-3 - TRBJ1-1
CASSQADRGGSGYTF TGTGCCAGCAGCCAAGCGGACAGGGGTGGGTCAGGCTACACCTTC TRBD1 TRBV14 once TRBJ1-2
CASSLTGGETQYF TGTGCCAGCAGCTTGACGGGGGGGGAGACCCAGTACTTC TRBD2 TRBV5-6 - TRBJ2-5
CASSGRATNTEAFF TGTGCCAGCAGTGGGCGGGCCACAAACACTGAAGCTTTCTTT - TRBV6-5 - TRBJ1-1
CASSSPRDTAYEQYF TGTGCCAGTAGTTCACCCCGGGACACTGCATACGAGCAGTACTTC - TRBV19 - TRBJ2-7
CASSYQRGDSTDTQYF TGTGCCAGCAGTTACCAGCGGGGGGATAGCACAGATACGCAGTATTTT TRBD2 TRBV6-5 - TRBJ2-3
CASSRSNYGYTF TGTGCCAGCAGTCGGAGTAACTATGGCTACACCTTC - TRBV2 - TRBJ1-2
CASSLEQGVRSPLHF TGTGCCAGCAGCTTGGAACAGGGGGTAAGGTCACCCCTCCACTTT TRBD1 TRBV5-5 - TRBJ1-6
CASSESQWSSHGYTF TGTGCCAGCAGTGAATCCCAGTGGAGTAGTCATGGCTACACCTTC - TRBV25-1 - TRBJ1-2
CSELTGAGTQYF TGCAGCGAATTGACAGGGGCGGGGACCCAGTACTTC TRBD1 TRBV29-1 - TRBJ2-5
CASSLGQGLYEQYF TGCGCCAGCAGCCTCGGACAGGGTCTTTACGAGCAGTACTTC TRBD1 TRBV6-5 - TRBJ2-7
CASSPDRVRGEQYF TGTGCCAGCAGCCCAGACAGGGTTAGGGGCGAGCAGTACTTC TRBD1 TRBV2 - TRBJ2-7
CASSLHPANTGELFF TGTGCCAGCAGCTTACATCCAGCGAACACCGGGGAGCTGTTTTTT - TRBV7-7 few TRBJ2-2
CASSPDLSGANGLTF TGTGCCAGCAGTCCCGATCTCTCTGGGGCCAACGGCCTGACTTTC - TRBV6-1 few TRBJ2-6
CASSTQGTGNTIYF TGCGCCAGCAGTACCCAGGGGACTGGAAACACCATATATTTT - TRBV5-1 - TRBJ1-3
CASTRQGFSYTF TGTGCCAGCACCCGACAGGGTTTTAGCTACACCTTC TRBD1 TRBV6-1 - TRBJ1-2
CASSLVNRGGNTEAFF TGCGCCAGCAGCTTGGTAAACAGGGGGGGGAACACTGAAGCTTTCTTT TRBD1 TRBV5-1 - TRBJ1-1
CASSLKAGGQNEQFF TGTGCCAGCAGCTTGAAAGCGGGGGGGCAGAATGAGCAGTTCTTC TRBD2 TRBV5-6 - TRBJ2-1
CATSRDLRVRASGRWETQYF TGTGCCACCAGCAGAGATCTACGCGTGAGGGCTAGCGGGCGCTGGGAGACCCAGTACTTC TRBD2 TRBV15 - TRBJ2-5
CASSSVAGGRGNSPLHF TGCGCCAGCAGCTCGGTAGCGGGGGGCCGAGGGAATTCACCCCTCCACTTT - TRBV5-1 - TRBJ1-6
CATQPRGGEETQYF TGTGCCACCCAACCCCGGGGGGGAGAAGAGACCCAGTACTTC TRBD2 TRBV5-5 - TRBJ2-5
CASSLAGTAPEETQYF TGCGCCAGCAGCTTGGCCGGGACAGCCCCTGAAGAGACCCAGTACTTC TRBD1 TRBV5-1 - TRBJ2-5
CASSLEQGAQDEQYF TGCGCCAGCAGCTTGGAGCAGGGGGCCCAGGACGAGCAGTACTTC TRBD1 TRBV5-1 - TRBJ2-7
CASSTPGTGREKLFF TGTGCCAGCAGTACCCCGGGAACCGGGAGGGAAAAACTGTTTTTT - TRBV28 once TRBJ1-4
CASSSRDTFQETQYF TGTGCCAGCAGCTCACGGGACACATTCCAAGAGACCCAGTACTTC - TRBV5-4 - TRBJ2-5
CASKDRAPNTEAFF TGTGCCAGCAAAGACAGGGCGCCCAACACTGAAGCTTTCTTT TRBD1 TRBV25-1 once TRBJ1-1
CASRWAGTASYEQFF TGCGCCAGCAGATGGGCCGGGACAGCCTCGTATGAGCAGTTCTTC TRBD1 TRBV5-1 - TRBJ2-1
CASRGTGWNTEAFF TGTGCCAGCAGGGGGACAGGTTGGAACACTGAAGCTTTCTTT TRBD1 TRBV2 - TRBJ1-1
CAWAGGAEQYF TGTGCCTGGGCGGGGGGAGCCGAGCAGTACTTC TRBD2 TRBV30 - TRBJ2-7
CASSPGLAGFTGELFF TGTGCCAGCAGCCCAGGACTAGCGGGGTTCACCGGGGAGCTGTTTTTT TRBD2 TRBV4-2 - TRBJ2-2